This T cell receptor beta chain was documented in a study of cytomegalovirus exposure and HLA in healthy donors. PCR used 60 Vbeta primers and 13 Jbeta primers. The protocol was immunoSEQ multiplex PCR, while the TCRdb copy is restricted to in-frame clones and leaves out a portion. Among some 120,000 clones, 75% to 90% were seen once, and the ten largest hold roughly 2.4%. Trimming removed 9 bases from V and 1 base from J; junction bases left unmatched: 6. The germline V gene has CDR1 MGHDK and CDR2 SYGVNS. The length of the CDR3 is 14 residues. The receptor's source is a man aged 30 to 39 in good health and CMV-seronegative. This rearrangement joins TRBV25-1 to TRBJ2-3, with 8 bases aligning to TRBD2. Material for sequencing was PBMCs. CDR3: CASSRAGGTDTQYF. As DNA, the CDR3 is TGTGCCAGTTCGCGAGCGGGAGGCACAGATACGCAGTATTTT.